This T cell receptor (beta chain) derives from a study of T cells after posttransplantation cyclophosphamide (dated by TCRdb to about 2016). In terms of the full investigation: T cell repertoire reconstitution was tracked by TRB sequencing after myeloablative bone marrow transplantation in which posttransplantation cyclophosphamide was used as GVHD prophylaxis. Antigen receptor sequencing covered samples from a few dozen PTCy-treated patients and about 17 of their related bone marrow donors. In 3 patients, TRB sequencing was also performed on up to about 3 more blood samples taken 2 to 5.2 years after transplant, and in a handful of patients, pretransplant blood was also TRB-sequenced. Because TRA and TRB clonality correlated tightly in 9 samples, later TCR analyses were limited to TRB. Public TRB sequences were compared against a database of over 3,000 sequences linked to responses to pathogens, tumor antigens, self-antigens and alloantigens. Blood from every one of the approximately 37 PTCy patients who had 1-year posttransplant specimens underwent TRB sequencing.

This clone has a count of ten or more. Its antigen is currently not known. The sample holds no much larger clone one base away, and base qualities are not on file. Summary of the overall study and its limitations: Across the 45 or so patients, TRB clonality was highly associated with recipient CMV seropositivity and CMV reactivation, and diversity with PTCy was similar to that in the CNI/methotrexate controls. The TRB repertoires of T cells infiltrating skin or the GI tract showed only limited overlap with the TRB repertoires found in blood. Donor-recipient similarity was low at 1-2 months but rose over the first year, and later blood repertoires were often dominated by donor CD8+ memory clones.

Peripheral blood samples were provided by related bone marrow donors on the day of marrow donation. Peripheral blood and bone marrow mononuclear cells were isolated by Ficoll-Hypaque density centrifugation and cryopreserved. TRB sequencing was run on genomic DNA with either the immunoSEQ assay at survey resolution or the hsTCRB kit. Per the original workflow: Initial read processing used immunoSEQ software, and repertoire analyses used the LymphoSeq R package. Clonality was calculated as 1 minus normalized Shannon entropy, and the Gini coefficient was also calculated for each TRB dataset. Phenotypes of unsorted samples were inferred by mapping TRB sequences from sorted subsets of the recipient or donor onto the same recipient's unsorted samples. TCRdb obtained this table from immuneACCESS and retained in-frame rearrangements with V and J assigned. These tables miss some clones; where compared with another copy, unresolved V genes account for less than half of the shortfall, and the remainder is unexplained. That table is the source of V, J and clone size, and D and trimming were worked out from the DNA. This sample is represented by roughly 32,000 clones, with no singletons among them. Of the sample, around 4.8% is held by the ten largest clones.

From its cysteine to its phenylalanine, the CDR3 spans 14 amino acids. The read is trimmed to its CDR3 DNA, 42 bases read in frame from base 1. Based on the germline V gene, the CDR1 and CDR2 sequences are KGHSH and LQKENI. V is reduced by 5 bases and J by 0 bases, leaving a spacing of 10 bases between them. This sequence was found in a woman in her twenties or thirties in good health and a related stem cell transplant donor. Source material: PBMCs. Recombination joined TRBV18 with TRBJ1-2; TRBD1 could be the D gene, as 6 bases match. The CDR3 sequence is CASSRGTPNYGYTF. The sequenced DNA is TGTGCCAGCTCAAGAGGGACACCTAACTATGGCTACACCTTC.